The entry below gives a single T cell receptor beta chain sequence along with its context. Here immunoSEQ multiplex PCR was the method, and the copy in TCRdb shows in-frame clones only, minus some. The sample records roughly 90,000 clones, 65% to 85% being singletons. CDR3 length equals 16 residues. With V trimmed by 1 base and J by 7 bases, 5 bases remained unmatched. CDR1 is MGHRA and CDR2 is YSYEKL in the germline V gene. This entry comes from a study of blood T cell repertoires in COVID-19. The chain recombines TRBV4-1 with TRBJ2-1, with 12 bases that match TRBD2. The sequencing sample was made of peripheral blood. The TCR sequence derives from a woman over 75 with active or convalescent COVID-19. CDR3 nucleotides: TGCGCCAGCAGCCAAGGACTAGCGGGAGTAAAGAATGAGCAGTTCTTC. This translates into CASSQGLAGVKNEQFF.